What follows are 2 T cell receptor beta chains derived from one specimen sequenced in a study of T-cell reconstitution after alpha-beta-depleted transplantation in children. Preparation of the TCRbeta library involved a method that used unique molecular identifiers. TCRdb re-called the PCR reads with MiXCR, one entry per CDR3 protein. The table has 600,000 to 700,000 distinct CDR3 sequences, around 14% seen once. This specimen was PBMCs, taken before TCRalphabeta/CD19-depleted stem cell transplant. The receptors derive from a girl aged 2-10 years with congenital amegakaryocytic thrombocytopenia, due to receive a stem cell transplant.

Only a few counts were recorded for this clonotype. This chain links TRBV5-1 with TRBJ2-1; D gene ambiguous. CDR1 is SGHRS, CDR2 YFSETQ, per germline. CDR3 length: 15 amino acids. Trimming removed 0 bases from V and 2 bases from J, with 9 bases in between. CDR3: CASSLVRVTYNEQFF. DNA of the CDR3: TGCGCCAGCAGCTTGGTTAGGGTTACCTACAATGAGCAGTTCTTC.

This clonotype was seen many times. The genes are TRBV29-1 and TRBJ2-7; TRBD2 matches 7 bases. The CDR3 covers 13 residues. Per the germline V gene, CDR1 is SQVTM and CDR2 is ANQGSEA. Losses at the gene ends were 6 bases for V and 3 bases for J; bases not matched to a gene: 8. The CDR3 coding sequence is TGCAGCGTCGGGGGGTTACCCTTCTACGAGCAGTACTTC. Translating it yields CSVGGLPFYEQYF.